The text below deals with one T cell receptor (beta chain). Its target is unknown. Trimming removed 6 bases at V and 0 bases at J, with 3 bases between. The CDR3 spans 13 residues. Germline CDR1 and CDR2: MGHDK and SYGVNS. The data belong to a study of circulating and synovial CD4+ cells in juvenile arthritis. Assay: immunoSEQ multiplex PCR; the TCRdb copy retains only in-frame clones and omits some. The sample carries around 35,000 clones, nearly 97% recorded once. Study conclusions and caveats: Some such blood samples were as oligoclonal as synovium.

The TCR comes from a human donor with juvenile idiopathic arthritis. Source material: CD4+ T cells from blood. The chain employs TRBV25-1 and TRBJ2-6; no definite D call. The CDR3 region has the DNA TGTGCCAGCAGCAGCTCTGGGGCCAACGTCCTGACTTTC. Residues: CASSSSGANVLTF. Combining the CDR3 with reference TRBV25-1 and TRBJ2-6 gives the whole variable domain EADIYQTPRYLVIGTGKKITLECSQTMGHDKMYWYQQDPGMELHLIHYSYGVNSTEKGDLSSESTVSRIRTEHFPLTLESARPSHTSQYLCASSSSGANVLTFGAGSRLTVL.